This TCR beta chain emerged from a study of T cell repertoires in cytomegalovirus infection. About the research overall: Signatures in public TCR beta sequences pointed to both CMV infection and matching HLA type.

The germline CDR1 and CDR2 sequences are SEHNR and FQNEAQ (reference sequence). The CDR3 spans 13 residues. The V and J ends lost 1 base and 6 bases respectively, with 6 bases between them. This clonotype was counted between two and nine times. Antigen: not known. Regarding the study as a whole: The ex vivo response was dominated by HLA-C-restricted CMV-specific TCR beta clonotypes.

Each CDR3 protein gets one entry after TCRdb re-called the reads with MiXCR. The sample carries tens of thousands of distinct CDR3 sequences, 33% recorded once. Sequencing was performed on PBMCs, sequenced either directly or after in vitro stimulation (not recorded which). The gene calls are TRBV7-9 and TRBJ2-2, with D possibly being TRBD2 (6 bases). This receptor was obtained from a human donor in good health (CMV status not recorded). Some clones in this sample may be carry-over from other donors' samples. The CDR3 sequence: CASSLGDSGELFF. The CDR3 region has the DNA TGTGCCAGCAGCTTAGGGGACTCCGGGGAGCTGTTTTTT.